The 11 T cell receptor beta chains listed next were all sequenced from one sample in a study of shared clonotypes between healthy human individuals. TCRdb keeps only in-frame clones here, not all; method: immunoSEQ multiplex PCR. The table shows 2 million to 2.5 million clones, with 90% to 97% occurring only once. The sample consisted of naive CD4+ T cells sorted from blood. Subset denoted: CD45RA+ positively selected. The receptor set was obtained from a man in his late teens or twenties in good health.

The sample holds a few counts of this clone. The V gene is TRBV7-8, the J gene TRBJ2-1, with 8 bases identical to TRBD2. CDR1 SGHVS and CDR2 FQNEAQ come from the germline V gene. The CDR3 length is 15 residues. The ends lost 3 bases at V and 4 bases at J; junction bases unmatched: 5. DNA for the CDR3: TGTGCCAGCAGCTTTAGCGGGACCCCTTACAATGAGCAGTTCTTC. This sequence encodes CASSFSGTPYNEQFF.

The V gene is TRBV10-2, the J gene TRBJ1-4; D remains ambiguous. This CDR3 has 16 residues. The germline V gene has CDR1 WSHSY and CDR2 SAAADI. Trimming cost V 2 bases and J 4 bases, with 14 bases left between them. CDR3 loop: CASSEGPLSLNEKLFF. The DNA of the CDR3 is TGCGCCAGCAGTGAGGGACCGCTTAGTCTTAATGAAAAACTGTTTTTT.

A remark on this clone: The sample has other DNA sequences that encode this CDR3 too. The chain uses TRBV29-1 and TRBJ2-7; maybe TRBD1 (5 bases). Trimming removed 3 bases at V and 5 bases at J, with 14 bases between. Germline V lookup: CDR1 SQVTM, CDR2 ANQGSEA. The CDR3 consists of 13 residues. The CDR3 coding sequence is TGCAGCGTTGAGGTTGGGGCCACCGACGAGCAGTACTTC. Amino acid sequence: CSVEVGATDEQYF.

The chain combines TRBV6-5 with TRBJ2-3; unclear D gene. V was clipped by 0 bases and J by 4 bases, with 11 bases between them. This CDR3 has 15 residues. Germline CDR1 MNHEY, CDR2 SVGAGI. CDR3 residues: CASSYSTGPPDTQYF. Written as DNA, the CDR3 is TGTGCCAGCAGTTACTCGACGGGCCCCCCAGATACGCAGTATTTT.

The rearrangement links TRBV5-1 to TRBJ2-7, with D possibly TRBD1 on 6 matching bases. Trimming took off 3 bases at V and 2 bases at J, with 15 bases between the two ends. The V gene's germline CDR1 is SGHRS and CDR2 YFSETQ. This CDR3 is built from 15 residues. CDR3 sequence reads: CASSYGTLLTYEQYF. CDR3 DNA: TGCGCCAGCAGCTACGGGACACTACTAACCTACGAGCAGTACTTC.

The genes are TRBV10-2 and TRBJ2-3, with D uncertain. Looked up from germline, CDR1 is WSHSY and CDR2 is SAAADI. The CDR3 loop spans 13 amino acids. V lost 4 bases and J lost 2, with 7 bases in between. In nucleotides, the CDR3 is TGCGCCAGCAGTGTGAGTAACACAGATACGCAGTATTTT. Translating it yields CASSVSNTDTQYF.

The genes are TRBV10-2 and TRBJ1-3, with TRBD1 as a possible D gene (5 bases). Germline CDR1 and CDR2: WSHSY and SAAADI. The V end lost 6 bases, the J end lost 2 bases, and 14 bases lay between the germline ends. The CDR3 extends over 15 amino acids. DNA of the CDR3: TGCGCCAGCAGGGACACCCCAGGCCCTGGAAACACCATATATTTT. Its protein product is CASRDTPGPGNTIYF.

This chain connects TRBV30 to TRBJ1-4, with D maybe TRBD1 (6 bases). The CDR3 has 14 residues. V lost 4 bases, J lost 5 bases, and 14 bases lay in between. CDR1 is GTSNPN and CDR2 is SVGIG in the germline V gene (reference sequence). The CDR3 DNA reads TGTGCCTGGATAGGAACAGGGAGAAATGAAAAACTGTTTTTT. Translated, it gives CAWIGTGRNEKLFF.

V usage is TRBV5-4 and J usage is TRBJ2-1; TRBD1 might be the D (5 bases). The CDR3 runs 15 residues. The V end lost 4 bases, the J end lost 0 bases, and 11 bases lay between the germline ends. Germline V CDR1 and CDR2: SGHNT, YYREEE (reference sequence). For the CDR3, the DNA is TGTGCCAGCAGCCCAGGGTCAAGCTCCTACAATGAGCAGTTCTTC. Protein product: CASSPGSSSYNEQFF.

The rearrangement joins TRBV9 to TRBJ2-1; TRBD2 is a possible D gene (5 bases). CDR1 is SGDLS and CDR2 is YYNGEE in the germline V gene. The CDR3 is made up of 15 amino acids. The V end was cut by 3 bases, the J end by 8 bases, with 18 bases between. This CDR3 reads CASSASGLASHEQFF. Written as DNA, the CDR3 is TGTGCCAGCAGCGCCAGCGGTTTAGCGTCGCATGAGCAGTTCTTC.

The chain employs TRBV30 and TRBJ2-1; D is perhaps TRBD2 (5 bases). Germline V lookup: CDR1 GTSNPN, CDR2 SVGIG (reference sequence). This CDR3 region has 17 residues. V was shortened by 0 bases and J by 3 bases, with 18 bases between the two germline ends. The CDR3: CAWSVQLSGLFYNEQFF. In nucleotides, the CDR3 is TGTGCCTGGAGTGTACAATTAAGCGGATTATTCTACAATGAGCAGTTCTTC.